This is a list of T cell receptor beta chains from one sample in a study of T cells in Graves' hyperthyroidism and ophthalmopathy. TCRdb recomputed calls from the multiplex PCR reads with MiXCR, one row per CDR3 protein. This table holds about 640,000 distinct CDR3 sequences, roughly 15% found once. Specimen: blood. The source of these receptors is a woman aged 45-60 years with Graves' ophthalmopathy. The CDR3 runs from the conserved cysteine through the conserved F or W. The order of the fields is V gene, clone size, J gene, D gene, CDR3 protein. A D gene is named only where the DNA matches it firmly. Rows may omit the clone size; those that give it use once, few, many or a size class.

V gene: TRBV7-2
clone size: many
J gene: TRBJ2-1
D gene: TRBD2
CDR3 protein: CASSLGLARSWNEQFF

V gene: TRBV28
clone size: many
J gene: TRBJ2-3
D gene: -
CDR3 protein: CASSRSGFSTDTQYF

V gene: TRBV28
clone size: once
J gene: TRBJ1-1
D gene: TRBD1
CDR3 protein: CVCRTGALNTEAFF

V gene: TRBV7-2
clone size: -
J gene: TRBJ1-3
D gene: -
CDR3 protein: CASSLLNTIYF

V gene: TRBV14
clone size: many
J gene: TRBJ2-1
D gene: -
CDR3 protein: CASSLTSKYNEQFF

V gene: TRBV28
clone size: many
J gene: TRBJ2-1
D gene: TRBD2
CDR3 protein: CASSPVGGGPSYNEQFF

V gene: TRBV19
clone size: few
J gene: TRBJ2-7
D gene: TRBD2
CDR3 protein: CASSFRGGRTYEQYF

V gene: TRBV4-3
clone size: -
J gene: TRBJ1-1
D gene: -
CDR3 protein: CASSQEFWVKAFF

V gene: TRBV7-2
clone size: many
J gene: TRBJ2-7
D gene: -
CDR3 protein: CASSYQELDYEQYF

V gene: TRBV5-5
clone size: few
J gene: TRBJ2-1
D gene: -
CDR3 protein: CASSLVGRGGRKQFF

V gene: TRBV7-2
clone size: many
J gene: TRBJ1-4
D gene: TRBD1
CDR3 protein: CASSLSGGDEKLFF

V gene: TRBV7-3
clone size: -
J gene: TRBJ2-3
D gene: TRBD2
CDR3 protein: CASSLMVRSGSFPDTQYF

V gene: TRBV12-3/TRBV12-4
clone size: -
J gene: TRBJ2-3
D gene: -
CDR3 protein: CASSLDHTDLDTQYF

V gene: TRBV10-3
clone size: many
J gene: TRBJ2-7
D gene: -
CDR3 protein: CAIRPDRTDEQYF